Following are 13 T cell receptor beta chains from one sample sequenced in a study of cytomegalovirus exposure and HLA in healthy donors. Use of 60 Vbeta and 13 Jbeta primers characterized the PCR. Sequenced by immunoSEQ multiplex PCR; TCRdb stores in-frame clones only, minus some. The sample contains 150,000 or so clones, around three quarters of which appear only once. The sequenced sample consisted of PBMCs. These receptors originate from a woman in her forties or fifties in good health and CMV-seropositive.

V usage is TRBV30 and J usage is TRBJ2-1, with D possibly TRBD1 on 5 matching bases. V lost 1 base, J lost 1 base, and 11 bases lay in between. CDR1 is GTSNPN, CDR2 SVGIG, per germline (reference sequence). This CDR3 is built from 15 residues. DNA for the CDR3: TGTGCCTGGAGTGGAACAGGTACTTCCTACAATGAGCAGTTCTTC. Amino acid sequence: CAWSGTGTSYNEQFF.

The gene calls are TRBV11-1 and TRBJ2-5, with a weak D call TRBD2 (5 bases). V was clipped by 1 base and J by 5 bases, with 14 bases between them. CDR3 length equals 15 residues. Germline V lookup: CDR1 SGHAT, CDR2 FQDESV (reference sequence). The CDR3 region is CASSLGPSSEETQYF. Written as DNA, the CDR3 is TGTGCCAGCAGCTTAGGACCTAGCAGCGAGGAGACCCAGTACTTC. The variable domain in full, completed from reference TRBV11-1 and TRBJ2-5, reads EAEVAQSPRYKITEKSQAVAFWCDPISGHATLYWYRQILGQGPELLVQFQDESVVDDSQLPKDRFSAERLKGVDSTLKIQPAELGDSAMYLCASSLGPSSEETQYFGPGTRLLVL.

This clone appeared a few times. Within the sample, other DNA sequences also encode this same CDR3. This chain connects TRBV7-2 to TRBJ2-2; possible D gene TRBD1, 5 bases. The CDR3 is 16 residues long. Looked up from germline, CDR1 is SGHTA and CDR2 is FQGNSA. Trimming cost V 5 bases and J 4 bases, with 17 bases left between them. The CDR3 loop is CASSLVGQTGTGELFF. DNA of the CDR3: TGTGCCAGCAGCCTAGTGGGGCAAACGGGCACCGGGGAGCTGTTTTTT.

The chain links TRBV10-3 to TRBJ1-1, with 9 bases that match TRBD1. This CDR3 has 15 amino acids. With 6 bases clipped from V and 0 bases from J, the junction kept 5 bases outside the gene matches. Germline V lookup: CDR1 ENHRY, CDR2 SYGVKD. CDR3 in DNA: TGTGCCATCAGAGGACAGGGGCTAATGAACACTGAAGCTTTCTTT. This translates into CAIRGQGLMNTEAFF.

This clone was seen only once. The chain links TRBV5-6 to TRBJ1-6; 11 bases match TRBD1. CDR1 is SGHDT and CDR2 is YYEEEE in the germline V gene. The CDR3 is 18 amino acids. Trimming took 5 bases from V and 1 from J; bases not matched to a gene: 8. The chain's CDR3 is CASSPGQGARSYNSPLHF. The CDR3 DNA sequence: TGTGCCAGCAGTCCAGGACAGGGGGCCAGGTCCTATAATTCACCCCTCCACTTT.

Notes on this clone: An end of the junction differs from the germline gene, which may be a read error. V is TRBV6-1 and J is TRBJ2-3, with 13 bases fitting TRBD2. The CDR3 contains 18 residues. The V gene's germline CDR1 is MNHNS and CDR2 SASEGT. The CDR3 nucleotides read TGTGCCAGCACTGAAAATCCCCTGCGGACTAGCGGGAGTTATACGCAGTATTTT. Its protein is CASTENPLRTSGSYTQYF.

This clone was seen a few times. The rearrangement links TRBV6-1 to TRBJ2-7; no definite D call. CDR1 MNHNS and CDR2 SASEGT come from the germline V gene. V was cut by 7 bases and J by 3 bases, with 13 bases left in between. The CDR3 has 13 residues. The CDR3 sequence: CASTPSFFYEQYF. CDR3 coding DNA: TGTGCCAGCACCCCAAGCTTCTTCTACGAGCAGTACTTC.

V is TRBV5-1 and J is TRBJ2-1, with a tentative D call TRBD2 (6 bases). The CDR3 covers 15 residues. V was trimmed by 3 bases and J by 7 bases, leaving 17 bases between them. Germline V CDR1 and CDR2: SGHRS, YFSETQ. CDR3 protein: CASSSPGLLKNEQFF. CDR3 nucleotides: TGCGCCAGCAGCTCTCCGGGACTTCTAAAAAATGAGCAGTTCTTC.

This rearrangement joins TRBV2 to TRBJ2-5; D gene ambiguous. The CDR3 sequence is 12 residues long. V was trimmed by 4 bases and J by 4 bases, leaving 7 bases between them. Germline assignment: CDR1 SNHLY and CDR2 FYNNEI. As DNA, the CDR3 is TGTGCCAGCAGTGGCGAGGTAGAGACCCAGTACTTC. Its translation: CASSGEVETQYF.

A remark on this clone: One end of the junction fails to match germline, which may point to a read error. This sequence joins TRBV5-1 and TRBJ2-3; D unclear. The CDR3 spans 14 residues. The germline V gene encodes CDR1 SGHRS and CDR2 YFSETQ. The CDR3, as DNA: TGCGCCAGCAGCTTGGCGCTTAGCAGAGATACGCAGTATTTT. This gives the protein CASSLALSRDTQYF.

The V and J genes are TRBV11-2 and TRBJ2-7; TRBD1 might be the D (7 bases). The V gene's germline CDR1 is SGHAT and CDR2 FQNNGV. CDR3 length: 15 amino acids. V was cut by 6 bases and J by 3 bases, with 18 bases left in between. In nucleotides, the CDR3 is TGTGCCAGCAGACTAGCCGGGACAGTAGTCTACGAGCAGTACTTC. Amino acids: CASRLAGTVVYEQYF.

This clone was seen only a few times. This chain joins TRBV11-2 and TRBJ2-7, with 12 bases lining up with TRBD1. The junction had 6 bases not matched to a gene; V was cut back by 0 bases and J by 3 bases. In germline, CDR1 is SGHAT, CDR2 FQNNGV. The CDR3 spans 17 residues. Here the CDR3 DNA reads TGTGCCAGCAGCTTAGAGGGACAGGGGGCCATAAACTACGAGCAGTACTTC. Translating gives CASSLEGQGAINYEQYF.

The V call is TRBV7-2, the J call TRBJ2-5; D might be TRBD2 (5 bases). This CDR3 region has 14 residues. Germline-derived CDR1 and CDR2 are SGHTA and FQGNSA. Trimming left V 0 bases short and J 5 bases short, with 10 bases between. DNA of the CDR3: TGTGCCAGCAGCTTAGCGCTCTCGGGGGAGACCCAGTACTTC. Residues: CASSLALSGETQYF.